The 10 T cell receptor beta chains given below trace back to one sample, sequenced in a study of cytomegalovirus exposure and HLA in healthy donors. 60 Vbeta and 13 Jbeta primers were used in PCR. Repertoires were generated with immunoSEQ multiplex PCR, while TCRdb's copy carries only in-frame clones and drops some. Of 150,000 to 200,000 clones detected, under 70% appear once; the ten largest clones hold 2.8%. Sequencing was done on a sample of PBMCs. The receptors here all came from a woman aged 35 to 49 in good health and CMV-seropositive.

This clone appeared a single time. J is TRBJ2-3 and V is TRBV4-3, with D possibly being TRBD2 (5 bases). The CDR3 loop spans 15 amino acids. Germline V gene sequence: CDR1 LGHNA, CDR2 YSLEER. Trimming took off 1 base at V and 2 bases at J, with 10 bases between the two ends. In DNA, the CDR3 is TGCGCCAGCAGCCAAGGGGCGGGCCTCACAGATACGCAGTATTTT. It translates to CASSQGAGLTDTQYF.

The rearrangement uses TRBV4-3 and TRBJ2-5; 7 bases align to TRBD2. The CDR3 runs 15 residues. Looked up from germline, CDR1 is LGHNA and CDR2 is YSLEER. J gave up 1 base and V 0 bases, and 2 bases lay outside the gene matches. The CDR3 DNA reads as TGCGCCAGCAGCCAAGATCGGGGGGTCCAAGAGACCCAGTACTTC. Its protein product is CASSQDRGVQETQYF.

V usage is TRBV18 and J usage is TRBJ2-4, with TRBD2 as a possible D gene (7 bases). V lost 3 bases to trimming and J lost 8 bases, with 14 bases between them. CDR3 length: 14 amino acids. Germline V gives CDR1 KGHSH, CDR2 LQKENI. Here the CDR3 DNA reads TGTGCCAGCTCACCTGGGGGGGCTGGGGACATTCAGTACTTC. Translated: CASSPGGAGDIQYF. Complete variable domain (other parts from reference TRBV18 and TRBJ2-4): NAGVMQNPRHLVRRRGQEARLRCSPMKGHSHVYWYRQLPEEGLKFMVYLQKENIIDESGMPKERFSAEFPKEGPSILRIQQVVRGDSAAYFCASSPGGAGDIQYFGAGTRLSVL.

A few counts support this clone. The rearrangement uses TRBV2 and TRBJ1-5; D is ambiguous. This CDR3 spans 15 amino acids. Trimming took 7 bases from V and 6 from J, leaving 19 bases between them. Germline V CDR1 and CDR2: SNHLY, FYNNEI. CDR3 protein: CASTPDAGGSQPQHF. CDR3 sequence (DNA): TGTGCCAGCACCCCTGACGCTGGAGGTAGTCAGCCCCAGCATTTT.

This clone was seen more than once but under ten times. The chain has TRBV28 and TRBJ2-3, with TRBD2 matching over 8 bases. V was clipped by 4 bases and J by 4 bases; unmatched bases: 4. The CDR3 consists of 14 residues. The germline CDR1 and CDR2 sequences are MDHEN and SYDVKM. The CDR3 DNA reads TGTGCCAGCAGTTCTCTAGCGGGCTCAGATACGCAGTATTTT. Translation: CASSSLAGSDTQYF.

This clone was counted a few times. The rearrangement links TRBV7-2 to TRBJ1-4; D uncertain. V lost 5 bases and J lost 0, with 7 bases in between. The CDR3 length is 14 residues. Germline CDR1 is SGHTA and CDR2 is FQGNSA. CDR3 nucleotide sequence: TGTGCCAGCAGCGTTAGTGCAACTAATGAAAAACTGTTTTTT. This gives the protein CASSVSATNEKLFF.

This CDR3 is CASRQGQGPTEAFF. CDR3 coding DNA: TGTGCCAGCAGGCAAGGACAGGGTCCCACTGAAGCTTTCTTT. The chain carries TRBV2 and TRBJ1-1; 8 nucleotides align to TRBD1. Germline V CDR1 and CDR2: SNHLY, FYNNEI. V was clipped by 6 bases and J by 4 bases; unmatched bases: 7. This CDR3 has 14 residues.

This chain joins TRBV2 and TRBJ2-7; 10 nucleotides agree with TRBD1. The CDR3 contains 15 residues. CDR1 and CDR2 from the germline V gene are SNHLY and FYNNEI. Trimming took 5 bases from V and 1 from J; bases not matched to a gene: 5. CDR3 sequence: CASSRDRGVSYEQYF. The DNA of the CDR3 is TGTGCCAGCAGTAGGGACAGGGGTGTTTCCTACGAGCAGTACTTC.

The chain uses TRBV2 and TRBJ2-1; 7 bases align to TRBD1. Losses at the gene ends were 6 bases for V and 8 bases for J; bases not matched to a gene: 10. Germline V gene data show CDR1 as SNHLY and CDR2 as FYNNEI. The CDR3 consists of 14 residues. The CDR3 region is CASSTDRRSHEQFF. The CDR3 region has the DNA TGTGCCAGCAGCACGGACAGGCGGTCCCATGAGCAGTTCTTC.

This clone was seen just once. V is TRBV4-1 and J is TRBJ2-1; TRBD2 matches 7 bases. There are 15 residues in the CDR3. CDR1 MGHRA and CDR2 YSYEKL come from the germline V gene. Trimming at V came to 4 bases and at J to 5 bases, leaving 8 bases not matched to a gene. The CDR3 is CASSPGVAGNNEQFF. CDR3 in DNA: TGCGCCAGCAGCCCTGGGGTAGCGGGTAACAATGAGCAGTTCTTC.